Below, 12 T cell receptor beta chains from the same sample are listed, as sequenced in a study of CD8+ T cells in alopecia areata. Following RNA extraction, reverse transcription yielded cDNA that acted as the sequencing template. Generated by immunoSEQ multiplex PCR, the TCRdb table keeps only in-frame clones and is missing some. The sample has about 30,000 clones; 62% are singletons. Sequenced input: NKG2D-high CD8+ T cells sorted from blood. These receptors came from a human donor with alopecia areata.

This clone occurred once. The genes are TRBV5-1 and TRBJ1-1; no clear D. CDR1 SGHRS and CDR2 YFSETQ come from the germline V gene. There are 13 residues in the CDR3. Trimming took 0 bases from V and 1 from J, leaving 4 bases between them. The CDR3 DNA sequence: TGCGCCAGCAGCTTGGTATCGAACACTGAAGCTTTCTTT. Translated, it gives CASSLVSNTEAFF.

The V and J genes are TRBV7-9 and TRBJ2-7; D perhaps matches TRBD1 (5 bases). Germline V gene lookup returns CDR1 SEHNR and CDR2 FQNEAQ (reference sequence). V lost 1 base, J lost 1 base, and 8 bases lay in between. The CDR3 is 14 amino acids. As DNA, the CDR3 is TGTGCCAGCAGCTTAGTAGGGGAATCCTACGAGCAGTACTTC. This codes for CASSLVGESYEQYF.

This clone occurred a few times. In DNA form, the CDR3 reads TGTGCCAGCAGTTTTGCCGGAACCTACGAGCAGTACTTC. Protein product: CASSFAGTYEQYF. The V call is TRBV27, the J call TRBJ2-7; D remains unclear. Trimming took off 3 bases at V and 2 bases at J, with 8 bases between the two ends. This CDR3 comprises 13 residues. Per germline, CDR1 MNHEY and CDR2 SMNVEV (reference sequence).

The V and J genes are TRBV7-8 and TRBJ2-1; D gene unclear. The germline CDR1 and CDR2 sequences are SGHVS and FQNEAQ. The CDR3 loop spans 13 amino acids. Trimming shortened V by 3 bases and J by 5 bases, and 8 bases separated the two germline ends. The DNA for the CDR3 is TGTGCCAGCAGCTTCGCCCCAAACAATGAGCAGTTCTTC. Its translation is CASSFAPNNEQFF.

The rearrangement uses TRBV5-1 and TRBJ2-7; D tentatively fits TRBD1 or TRBD2 (5 bases each). Germline V lookup: CDR1 SGHRS, CDR2 YFSETQ. CDR3 length: 15 amino acids. V dropped 0 bases and J dropped 0 bases, with 10 bases sitting between them. CDR3 amino acids: CASSLGQGVSYEQYF. The CDR3 coding sequence is TGCGCCAGCAGCTTGGGGCAGGGAGTCTCCTACGAGCAGTACTTC.

The V and J genes are TRBV23-1 and TRBJ2-7, with TRBD1 identical over 8 bases. TRBV23-1 belongs to the ORF category, with a function that is uncertain. V gave up 8 bases and J gave up 3 bases; unmatched junction bases: 15. The CDR3 is 16 residues long. Here the CDR3 reads CASLEGTGTGGYEQYF. CDR3 in DNA: TGCGCCAGCCTCGAGGGGACTGGGACAGGCGGCTACGAGCAGTACTTC.

The rearrangement uses TRBV2 and TRBJ2-1; 12 bases line up with TRBD2. Germline V gene data show CDR1 as SNHLY and CDR2 as FYNNEI. Unmatched junction bases numbered 12, after V lost 6 bases and J lost 6 bases. This CDR3 comprises 17 residues. The CDR3 is CASRDTTTSGSLNEQFF. The CDR3, as DNA: TGTGCCAGCAGGGATACTACGACTAGCGGGAGTCTCAATGAGCAGTTCTTC.

This clone appeared a few times. The CDR3 coding sequence is TGTGCCAGTAGTATTGTGGGGTACACTGAAGCTTTCTTT. Translating gives CASSIVGYTEAFF. The chain is built from TRBV19 and TRBJ1-1; D is unresolved. The germline V and J ends were trimmed by 3 bases and 3 bases, with 8 bases remaining between them. Per the germline V gene, CDR1 is LNHDA and CDR2 is SQIVND (reference sequence). The CDR3 length is 13 residues.

V is TRBV7-3 and J is TRBJ2-7, with TRBD1 as a possible D gene (6 bases). The germline CDR1 and CDR2 sequences are SGHTA and FQGTGA. The V gene lost 1 base and the J gene lost 5 bases, with 9 bases spanning the gap. The CDR3 has 13 amino acids. As DNA, the CDR3 is TGTGCCAGCAGCTTAATTACAGGGCACGAGCAGTACTTC. This gives the protein CASSLITGHEQYF. Combining the CDR3 with reference TRBV7-3 and TRBJ2-7 gives the whole variable domain GAGVSQTPSNKVTEKGKYVELRCDPISGHTALYWYRQSLGQGPEFLIYFQGTGAADDSGLPNDRFFAVRPEGSVSTLKIQRTERGDSAVYLCASSLITGHEQYFGPGTRLTVT.

This clone showed up just a few times. This chain joins TRBV6-5 and TRBJ2-3; D remains unclear. This CDR3 comprises 13 residues. The V and J ends lost 0 bases and 3 bases respectively, with 4 bases between them. Germline lookup yields CDR1 MNHEY and CDR2 SVGAGI. The chain's CDR3 is CASSYSGTDTQYF. The CDR3, as DNA: TGTGCCAGCAGTTACTCAGGTACAGATACGCAGTATTTT.

This chain joins TRBV28 and TRBJ2-7; 8 bases match TRBD1. The trim removed 6 bases at V and 0 bases at J, leaving 7 bases unmatched. Germline CDR1 and CDR2: MDHEN and SYDVKM. CDR3 length: 15 residues. The CDR3: CASSVRGLSSYEQYF. The DNA of the CDR3 is TGTGCCAGCAGCGTCAGGGGGCTCAGCTCCTACGAGCAGTACTTC.

This clone turned up a few times. The chain carries TRBV29-1 and TRBJ2-1; no clear D gene. Germline V gives CDR1 SQVTM, CDR2 ANQGSEA. The CDR3 covers 13 residues. Trimming left V 4 bases short and J 5 bases short, with 12 bases between. CDR3 in amino acids: CSVGASEDNEQFF. DNA of the CDR3: TGCAGCGTTGGGGCCTCAGAGGACAATGAGCAGTTCTTC.